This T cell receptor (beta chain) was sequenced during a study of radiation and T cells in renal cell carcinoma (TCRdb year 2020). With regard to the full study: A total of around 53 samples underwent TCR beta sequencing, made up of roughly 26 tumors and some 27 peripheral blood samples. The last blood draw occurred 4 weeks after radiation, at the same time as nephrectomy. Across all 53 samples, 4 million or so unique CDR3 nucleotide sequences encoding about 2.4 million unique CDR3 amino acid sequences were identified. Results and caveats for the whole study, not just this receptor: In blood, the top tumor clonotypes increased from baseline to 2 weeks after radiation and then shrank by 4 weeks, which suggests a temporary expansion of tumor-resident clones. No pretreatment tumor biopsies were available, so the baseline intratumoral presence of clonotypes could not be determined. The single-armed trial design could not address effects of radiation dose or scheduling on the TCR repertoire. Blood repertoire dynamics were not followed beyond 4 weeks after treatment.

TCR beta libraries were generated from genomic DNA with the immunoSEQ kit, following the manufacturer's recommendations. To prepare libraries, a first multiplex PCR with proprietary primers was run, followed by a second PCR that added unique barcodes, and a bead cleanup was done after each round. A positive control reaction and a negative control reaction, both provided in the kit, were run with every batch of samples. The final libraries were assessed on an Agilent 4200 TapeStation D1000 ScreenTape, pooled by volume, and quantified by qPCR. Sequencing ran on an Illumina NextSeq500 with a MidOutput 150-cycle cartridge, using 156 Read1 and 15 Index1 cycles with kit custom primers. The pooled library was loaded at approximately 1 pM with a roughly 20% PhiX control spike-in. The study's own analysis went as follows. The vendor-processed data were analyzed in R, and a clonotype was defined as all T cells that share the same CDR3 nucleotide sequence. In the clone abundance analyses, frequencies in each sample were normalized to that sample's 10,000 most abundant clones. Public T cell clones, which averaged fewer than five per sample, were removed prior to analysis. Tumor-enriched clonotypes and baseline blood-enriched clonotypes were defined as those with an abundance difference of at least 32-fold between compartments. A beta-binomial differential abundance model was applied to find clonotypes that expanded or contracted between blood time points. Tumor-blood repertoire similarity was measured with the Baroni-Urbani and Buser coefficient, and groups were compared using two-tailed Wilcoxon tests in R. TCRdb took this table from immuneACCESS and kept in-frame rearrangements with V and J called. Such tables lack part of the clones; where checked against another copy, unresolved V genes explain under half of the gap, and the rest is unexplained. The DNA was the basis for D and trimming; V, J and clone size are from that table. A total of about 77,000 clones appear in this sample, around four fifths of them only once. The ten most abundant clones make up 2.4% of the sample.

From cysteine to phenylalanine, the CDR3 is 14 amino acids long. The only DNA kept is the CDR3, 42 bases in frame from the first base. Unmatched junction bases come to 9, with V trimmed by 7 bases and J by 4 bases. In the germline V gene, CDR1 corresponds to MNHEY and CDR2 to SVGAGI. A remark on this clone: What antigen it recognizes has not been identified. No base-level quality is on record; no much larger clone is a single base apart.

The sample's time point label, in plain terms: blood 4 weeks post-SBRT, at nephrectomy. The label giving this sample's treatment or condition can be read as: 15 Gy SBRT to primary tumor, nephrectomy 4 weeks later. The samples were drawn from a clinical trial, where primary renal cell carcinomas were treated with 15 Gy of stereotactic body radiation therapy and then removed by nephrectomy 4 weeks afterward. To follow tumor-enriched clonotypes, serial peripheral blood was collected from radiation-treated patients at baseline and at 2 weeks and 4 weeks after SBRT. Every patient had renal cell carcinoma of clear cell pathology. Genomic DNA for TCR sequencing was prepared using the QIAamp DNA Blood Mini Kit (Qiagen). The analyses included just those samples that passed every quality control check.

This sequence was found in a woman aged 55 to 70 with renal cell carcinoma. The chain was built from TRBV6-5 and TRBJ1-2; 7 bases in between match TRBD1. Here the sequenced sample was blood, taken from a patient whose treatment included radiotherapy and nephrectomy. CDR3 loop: CASKRQGNGYGYTF. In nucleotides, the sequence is TGTGCCAGCAAACGACAGGGAAACGGCTATGGCTACACCTTC.